Below, 11 T cell receptor beta chains from the same sample are listed, as sequenced in a study of glioma-infiltrating T cells after dendritic cell vaccination (dated by TCRdb to about 2016). Libraries were constructed by the immunoSEQ multiplex PCR assay. What TCRdb holds here is the immuneACCESS table cut down to in-frame rearrangements. Part of the clones is not present; checked against another copy, under half of the missing clones reflect an unresolved V gene, and the others are unexplained. The sample table contains about 58,000 clones; only one count was recorded for roughly 83% of them. Jointly, the top ten make up 15% to 19% of the sample. According to the study, the label for this sample's time point signals: after dendritic cell vaccination, including at tumor progression/relapse. This specimen was blood, taken after dendritic cell vaccination. The source of these receptors is a human donor with glioblastoma.

CDR3 DNA: TGTGCCTGGAGTGTGGGACACGGCGGGTATCAGCCCCAGCATTTT. As protein: CAWSVGHGGYQPQHF. The chain couples TRBV30 to TRBJ1-5; possible D gene TRBD1, 6 bases. The V gene's germline CDR1 is GTSNPN and CDR2 SVGIG (reference sequence). Trimming cost V 0 bases and J 5 bases, with 14 bases left between them. The CDR3 length is 15 residues.

This sequence joins TRBV15 and TRBJ1-1, with a possible D match to TRBD1 (6 bases). The CDR3 has 14 amino acids. V lost 7 bases and J 0 bases, leaving 12 bases between the germline ends. Germline CDR1 and CDR2: LNHNV and YYDKDF (reference sequence). As DNA, the CDR3 is TGTGCCACCAACAAGCGGGGGCTGAACACTGAAGCTTTCTTT. It codes for CATNKRGLNTEAFF.

The chain recombines TRBV2 with TRBJ2-3; 7 positions match TRBD1. The V segment lost 6 bases and the J segment 1 base; nucleotides outside the gene matches: 1. In germline, CDR1 is SNHLY, CDR2 FYNNEI. There are 13 residues in the CDR3. CDR3 in amino acids: CASSGQGTDTQYF. CDR3 DNA: TGTGCCAGCAGCGGACAGGGCACAGATACGCAGTATTTT.

V usage is TRBV5-1 and J usage is TRBJ1-1; no reliable D call. The CDR3 runs 11 residues. From germline, CDR1 is SGHRS and CDR2 YFSETQ. V shed 5 bases and J shed 8 bases, with 10 bases lying between them. CDR3 sequence reads: CASSANREAFF. The CDR3 region has the DNA TGCGCCAGCAGTGCGAACAGAGAAGCTTTCTTT. The full variable domain, with the rest looked up from reference TRBV5-1 and TRBJ1-1, is KAGVTQTPRYLIKTRGQQVTLSCSPISGHRSVSWYQQTPGQGLQFLFEYFSETQRNKGNFPGRFSGRQFSNSRSEMNVSTLELGDSALYLCASSANREAFFGQGTRLTVV.

The rearrangement links TRBV12-5 to TRBJ1-1; D possibly corresponds to TRBD1 (5 bases). The CDR3 covers 14 residues. V shed 5 bases and J shed 10 bases, with 20 bases lying between them. The germline V gene encodes CDR1 LGHNT and CDR2 FRNRAP. CDR3 region: CASGPRTSRGRAFF. CDR3 in DNA: TGTGCTAGTGGTCCCCGGACCAGTAGGGGAAGAGCTTTCTTT. The full variable domain, with the rest looked up from reference TRBV12-5 and TRBJ1-1, is DARVTQTPRHKVTEMGQEVTMRCQPILGHNTVFWYRQTMMQGLELLAYFRNRAPLDDSGMPKDRFSAEMPDATLATLKIQPSEPRDSAVYFCASGPRTSRGRAFFGQGTRLTVV.

The chain is built from TRBV5-5 and TRBJ1-1, with 8 bases identical to TRBD1. J was trimmed by 6 bases and V by 3 bases; bases with no gene match: 10. The CDR3 spans 15 residues. From germline, CDR1 is SGHKS and CDR2 YYEKEE (reference sequence). CDR3 DNA sequence: TGTGCCAGCAGCTCCAGGACAGGGAACTCTCCTGAAGCTTTCTTT. This translates into CASSSRTGNSPEAFF.

The rearrangement joins TRBV4-1 to TRBJ2-1; D gene unclear. This CDR3 region has 11 residues. Germline lookup yields CDR1 MGHRA and CDR2 YSYEKL. Trimming stripped 6 bases from V and 10 bases from J, with 10 bases between. This CDR3 reads CASRVAGEQFF. The CDR3 coding sequence is TGCGCCAGCAGAGTAGCTGGGGAGCAGTTCTTC.

The genes are TRBV7-2 and TRBJ1-5, with 9 nucleotides matching TRBD1. This CDR3 has 15 residues. Germline trimming cut 4 bases from V and 6 bases from J; bases unmatched to any gene: 7. Germline V gene data show CDR1 as SGHTA and CDR2 as FQGNSA. The DNA of the CDR3 is TGTGCCAGCAGCTCCCGACAGGGGGAAGGTCAGCCCCAGCATTTT. Translating it yields CASSSRQGEGQPQHF.

The rearrangement uses TRBV19 and TRBJ1-5; TRBD1 matches at 8 bases. The V segment lost 3 bases and the J segment 7 bases; nucleotides outside the gene matches: 2. This CDR3 spans 13 amino acids. The germline V gene encodes CDR1 LNHDA and CDR2 SQIVND (reference sequence). CDR3 region: CASSIDRGQPQHF. The CDR3 nucleotides are TGTGCCAGTAGTATTGACAGGGGACAGCCCCAGCATTTT.

This chain uses TRBV4-1 with TRBJ1-6; D is unresolved. The CDR3 covers 14 residues. Germline V gene lookup returns CDR1 MGHRA and CDR2 YSYEKL. Trimming pared 2 bases from V and 0 bases from J, leaving 2 bases between. CDR3 amino acids: CASSQHSYNSPLHF. The DNA for the CDR3 is TGCGCCAGCAGCCAACACTCCTATAATTCACCCCTCCACTTT.

The chain joins TRBV19 to TRBJ2-7; 7 bases align to TRBD2. J was trimmed by 3 bases and V by 3 bases; bases with no gene match: 5. The germline CDR1 and CDR2 sequences are LNHDA and SQIVND (reference sequence). The CDR3 is 14 amino acids. This chain's CDR3 is CASSIGGGGYEQYF. The CDR3 DNA sequence: TGTGCCAGTAGTATTGGGGGGGGAGGCTACGAGCAGTACTTC.